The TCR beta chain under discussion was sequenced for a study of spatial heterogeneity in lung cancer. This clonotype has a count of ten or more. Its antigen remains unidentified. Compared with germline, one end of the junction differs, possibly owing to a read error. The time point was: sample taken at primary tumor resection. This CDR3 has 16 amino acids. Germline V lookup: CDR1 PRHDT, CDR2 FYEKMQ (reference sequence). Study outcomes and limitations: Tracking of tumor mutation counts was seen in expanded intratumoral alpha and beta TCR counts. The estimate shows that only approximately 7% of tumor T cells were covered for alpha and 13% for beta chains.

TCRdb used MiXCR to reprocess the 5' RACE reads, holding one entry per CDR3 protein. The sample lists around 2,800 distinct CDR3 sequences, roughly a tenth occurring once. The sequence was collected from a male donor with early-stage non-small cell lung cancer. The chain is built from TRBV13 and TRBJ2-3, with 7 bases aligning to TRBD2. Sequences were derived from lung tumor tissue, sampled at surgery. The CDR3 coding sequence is TGTGCCAGCAGCTTAGCCAACTTGATTGCGGGGGATACGCAGAATTTT. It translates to CASSLANLIAGDTQNF.